The clone carrying this T cell receptor (beta chain) was detected many times. Antigen: not known. The observed sequence ends 3 residues before the CDR3 terminus, with the missing tail filled in from the germline J gene. This entry comes from a study of T cell clonality in common variable immunodeficiency. Only in-frame clones appear in the TCRdb table, and some are missing; sequencing was by immunoSEQ multiplex PCR. The profile covers some 28,000 clones, none occurring a single time. Whole-study results and caveats: T cell subpopulation sequencing would be needed to explain CVID clonality. Common variable immunodeficiency TCR beta sequences reportedly had fewer deletions and N-nucleotide insertions.

Patients and controls were mostly of Caucasian heritage. Each donor provided 5 to 8 ml of heparinized whole blood. Germline V gene lookup returns CDR1 MGHRA and CDR2 YSYEKL. The CDR3 runs 11 residues. Trimming took off 4 bases at V and 4 bases at J, with 5 bases between the two ends. The chain employs TRBV4-1 and TRBJ2-7; D remains unclear. The source material was peripheral blood mononuclear cells. The sequence came from a person aged 18 to 75 in good health. The CDR3 loop reads CASSLYYEQYF. Partial CDR3 DNA: TGCGCCAGCAGCCTTTATTACGAG.